Below, one TCR beta chain is given with its context. Adults between roughly 18 and 100 years of age took part from 20 to 25 US areas. The V gene's germline CDR1 is SGHRS and CDR2 YFSETQ. V was pared by 1 base and J by 5 bases, with 8 bases of the junction left unmatched. The CDR3 is 16 residues long. The repertoire was sequenced with immunoSEQ multiplex PCR; TCRdb's copy has only in-frame clones and lacks some. The sample includes about 230,000 clones, approximately 88% of them seen just once. The sample originates from a study of blood T cell repertoires in COVID-19. Sequencing was performed on PBMCs or T cells enriched from blood (not recorded which). The sequence was collected from a young woman who had been exposed to COVID-19. This rearrangement joins TRBV5-1 to TRBJ2-2; 7 bases map to TRBD1. CDR3 nucleotides: TGCGCCAGCAGCTTGAAACAGGGGATGCGTACCGGGGAGCTGTTTTTT. Protein product: CASSLKQGMRTGELFF. The full variable domain, completed using reference TRBV5-1 and TRBJ2-2, is KAGVTQTPRYLIKTRGQQVTLSCSPISGHRSVSWYQQTPGQGLQFLFEYFSETQRNKGNFPGRFSGRQFSNSRSEMNVSTLELGDSALYLCASSLKQGMRTGELFFGEGSRLTVL.